This T cell receptor beta chain was recovered during a study of T cell repertoires in cytomegalovirus infection. Study background: Public TCR beta signatures indicated both CMV infection and matching HLA type.

To note about this clonotype: Its antigen is as yet unknown.

Overall study findings and caveats: HLA-C-restricted CMV-specific TCR beta clonotypes were dominant in the ex vivo response.

Germline V gives CDR1 LGHNA, CDR2 YSLEER. The CDR3 runs to 20 residues. The V gene lost 1 base and the J gene lost 0 bases, with 24 bases spanning the gap. MiXCR, run by TCRdb on the reads, gives a single entry per CDR3 protein. The data show roughly 500,000 distinct CDR3 sequences, more than 30% seen once. J is TRBJ1-1 and V is TRBV4-3, with D perhaps matching TRBD1 (5 bases). The sample was cultured PBMCs, taken from culture after CMV antigen stimulation. This TCR came from a human donor in good health (CMV status not recorded). Some clones in this sample may be carry-over from other donors' samples. The CDR3: CASSQGDQRTPGPLNTEAFF. The CDR3 DNA sequence: TGCGCCAGCAGCCAAGGGGACCAAAGGACGCCGGGACCCTTGAACACTGAAGCTTTCTTT.